One and the same sample provided the 26 T cell receptor beta chains below, sequenced in a study of response to subunit inactivated influenza vaccine. Each CDR3 protein gets one entry after TCRdb re-called the RT-PCR reads with MiXCR. This sample has a few hundred thousand distinct CDR3 sequences, with 10% to 11% found just once. The sample in question was PBMCs from blood, obtained 45 days after vaccination. These receptors all come from a middle-aged man who received an inactivated influenza vaccine.

In its sample, this clonotype was seen many times. The chain couples TRBV29-1 to TRBJ1-2; the D gene is possibly TRBD1 (5 bases). This CDR3 contains 13 residues. The ends were cut back, 2 bases at V and 7 bases at J, with 14 bases in the middle. Germline V gene data show CDR1 as SQVTM and CDR2 as ANQGSEA. The CDR3 sequence: CSVEYQGGGGYTF. CDR3 nucleotide sequence: TGCAGCGTTGAATACCAGGGCGGGGGTGGCTACACCTTC.

This clonotype showed up just a few times. The rearrangement joins TRBV5-1 to TRBJ1-1; D is ambiguous. Germline lookup yields CDR1 SGHRS and CDR2 YFSETQ. The CDR3 is 14 residues long. V was trimmed by 0 bases and J by 7 bases, leaving 13 bases between them. CDR3 region: CASSLVLAGNEAFF. The CDR3 DNA reads as TGCGCCAGCAGCTTGGTTTTGGCTGGTAATGAAGCTTTCTTT.

The chain carries TRBV3-1 and TRBJ2-5; D is possibly TRBD2 (6 bases). Germline-derived CDR1 and CDR2 are LGHDT and YNNKEL (reference sequence). The CDR3 contains 13 residues. Trimming pared 4 bases from V and 4 bases from J, leaving 10 bases between. CDR3 in DNA: TGTGCCAGCAGCCTGGGGACTCTAGAGACCCAGTACTTC. Amino acid sequence: CASSLGTLETQYF.

This rearrangement joins TRBV27 to TRBJ1-5, with D perhaps TRBD1 (5 bases). Germline assignment: CDR1 MNHEY and CDR2 SMNVEV (reference sequence). This CDR3 has 14 residues. V was cut by 5 bases and J by 8 bases, with 16 bases left in between. This chain's CDR3 is CASSGSQGFEPQHF. The CDR3 DNA is TGTGCCAGCAGTGGCTCTCAGGGTTTTGAGCCCCAGCATTTT.

The chain has TRBV5-1 and TRBJ2-7; no clear D gene. The CDR3 is made up of 13 amino acids. Germline-derived CDR1 and CDR2 are SGHRS and YFSETQ. V was clipped by 0 bases and J by 4 bases, with 8 bases between them. CDR3 sequence (DNA): TGCGCCAGCAGCTTGGTGATAGGTTACGAGCAGTACTTC. This gives the protein CASSLVIGYEQYF.

This clonotype was counted only a few times. The J gene is TRBJ1-3, the V gene TRBV5-1; D possibly corresponds to TRBD1 (6 bases). CDR1 and CDR2 (germline): SGHRS, YFSETQ. Deletions cut 4 bases from V and 2 bases from J, with 13 bases between. The CDR3 totals 15 residues. CDR3 in DNA: TGCGCCAGCAGCATGACAGGTTGGACTGGAAACACCATATATTTT. It specifies CASSMTGWTGNTIYF.

The table lists this clonotype with a few counts. CDR3 amino acids: CSARDLGGRDEQYF. CDR3 nucleotide sequence: TGCAGTGCTAGGGATCTAGGGGGACGAGACGAGCAGTACTTC. The V call is TRBV20-1, the J call TRBJ2-7, with D perhaps matching TRBD1 (6 bases). V was cut by 3 bases and J by 5 bases, with 17 bases left in between. This CDR3 is built from 14 residues. Germline-derived CDR1 and CDR2 are DFQATT and SNEGSKA (reference sequence).

This clonotype was counted a few times. This chain uses TRBV20-1 with TRBJ2-7; TRBD2 matches at 8 bases. J was trimmed by 0 bases and V by 5 bases; bases with no gene match: 12. The CDR3 runs 16 residues. Germline CDR1 and CDR2: DFQATT and SNEGSKA (reference sequence). The CDR3 loop is CSAARISGTSSYEQYF. As DNA, the CDR3 is TGCAGTGCTGCAAGGATTAGCGGGACGAGCTCCTACGAGCAGTACTTC.

Here the CDR3 DNA reads TGTGCCAGCAGCGGGACAGGGGGCTTTACTCTAAACTATGGCTACACCTTC. Its translation: CASSGTGGFTLNYGYTF. The chain recombines TRBV12-3 or TRBV12-4 with TRBJ1-2; 12 nucleotides line up with TRBD1. This CDR3 comprises 17 residues. Trimming at V came to 6 bases and at J to 2 bases, leaving 10 bases not matched to a gene.

This clonotype has just a few counts. The J gene is TRBJ1-1, the V gene TRBV29-1, with a tentative D call TRBD1 (6 bases). The CDR3 covers 12 residues. The V and J ends lost 5 bases and 1 base respectively, with 8 bases between them. Germline V lookup: CDR1 SQVTM, CDR2 ANQGSEA. The CDR3 here is CSVLQGNTEAFF. CDR3 bases: TGCAGCGTTCTACAGGGGAACACTGAAGCTTTCTTT.

The genes are TRBV6-1 and TRBJ2-6; TRBD1 matches at 8 bases. V gave up 6 bases and J gave up 2 bases; unmatched junction bases: 12. The CDR3 length is 18 residues. Germline CDR1 and CDR2: MNHNS and SASEGT. CDR3 loop: CASSPFGQGWTGANVLTF. The DNA of the CDR3 is TGTGCCAGCAGCCCCTTCGGACAGGGTTGGACTGGGGCCAACGTCCTGACTTTC.

In its sample, this clonotype was seen many times. The V and J genes are TRBV10-3 and TRBJ1-1; 8 bases are shared with TRBD1. Germline CDR1 and CDR2: ENHRY and SYGVKD. CDR3 size: 14 residues. V lost 6 bases, J lost 1 base, and 4 bases stayed unmatched. CDR3 in DNA: TGTGCCATCAGGCCGGGACAGGAGAACACTGAAGCTTTCTTT. Translated: CAIRPGQENTEAFF.

This clonotype was recorded a few times. This chain links TRBV28 with TRBJ1-5; D gene unclear. Germline V gene lookup returns CDR1 MDHEN and CDR2 SYDVKM. Trimming stripped 5 bases from V and 13 bases from J, with 18 bases between. This CDR3 has 13 residues. As DNA, the CDR3 is TGTGCCAGCAGTCCCCGGCCCCCAAGTAAGCAGCATTTT. This codes for CASSPRPPSKQHF.

This clonotype was found a few times. The chain recombines TRBV4-3 with TRBJ2-7; TRBD2 agrees at 9 bases. The CDR3 contains 15 residues. The junction had 5 bases not matched to a gene; V was cut back by 0 bases and J by 5 bases. Germline CDR1 reads LGHNA; CDR2 reads YSLEER. CDR3 in DNA: TGCGCCAGCAGCCAAGATCCGGGACTAGCAAACGAGCAGTACTTC. Translation gives CASSQDPGLANEQYF.

The CDR3 sequence: CASSSAPGTSEQETQYF. CDR3 bases: TGTGCCAGCAGTTCCGCACCCGGGACTAGCGAGCAAGAGACCCAGTACTTC. This chain uses TRBV12-3 or TRBV12-4 with TRBJ2-5; 10 positions match TRBD2. The CDR3 spans 17 residues. Trimming removed 4 bases from V and 2 bases from J; junction bases left unmatched: 10.

This chain uses TRBV7-3 with TRBJ2-3, with 14 nucleotides matching TRBD2. Germline values: CDR1 SGHTA, CDR2 FQGTGA. V dropped 6 bases and J dropped 6; count of bases not matched to a gene: 8. The CDR3 loop spans 16 amino acids. CDR3 nucleotides: TGTGCCAGCAGATCGGGACTAGCGGGAGTGAGGGATACGCAGTATTTT. This gives the protein CASRSGLAGVRDTQYF.

The chain uses TRBV5-1 and TRBJ2-7; D not resolved. There are 12 residues in the CDR3. The V gene's germline CDR1 is SGHRS and CDR2 YFSETQ. CDR3 loop: CALWGIPYEQYF. The DNA for the CDR3 is TGCGCACTGTGGGGAATCCCGTACGAGCAGTACTTC. Looking up the rest from reference TRBV5-1 and TRBJ2-7 gives the full variable domain: KAGVTQTPRYLIKTRGQQVTLSCSPISGHRSVSWYQQTPGQGLQFLFEYFSETQRNKGNFPGRFSGRQFSNSRSEMNVSTLELGDSALYLCALWGIPYEQYFGPGTRLTVT.

This clonotype was detected only a few times. Compared with germline, one end of the junction differs, possibly owing to a read error. This chain links TRBV10-3 with TRBJ1-3; 8 nucleotides line up with TRBD1. The CDR3 runs to 14 residues. Germline V gene data show CDR1 as ENHRY and CDR2 as SYGVKD. The CDR3 bases are TGTGCCATCAGGGACACCCGACAGGGGCCCGAACCCTCTTTT. It encodes CAIRDTRQGPEPSF.

This clonotype was detected a few times. The chain recombines TRBV15 with TRBJ2-1; perhaps TRBD1 as D (7 bases). Germline-derived CDR1 and CDR2 are LNHNV and YYDKDF (reference sequence). The V end lost 5 bases, the J end lost 2 bases, and 16 bases lay between the germline ends. The CDR3 has 16 amino acids. The CDR3 DNA follows: TGTGCCACCAGCCGGTCCTCCAGGGGGGCCTACAATGAGCAGTTCTTC. It specifies CATSRSSRGAYNEQFF.

This clonotype was seen a handful of times. V usage is TRBV29-1 and J usage is TRBJ2-5; 8 bases are shared with TRBD1. Losses at the gene ends were 7 bases for V and 0 bases for J; bases not matched to a gene: 7. CDR1 and CDR2 (germline): SQVTM, ANQGSEA. The CDR3 loop spans 14 amino acids. CDR3 sequence (DNA): TGCAGCGCCAGGACAGGGAGCTACCAAGAGACCCAGTACTTC. Amino acid sequence: CSARTGSYQETQYF.

The V call is TRBV15, the J call TRBJ2-1; 7 bases are shared with TRBD2. The J segment lost 8 bases and the V segment lost 3 bases, leaving 7 bases of the junction unmatched. The CDR3 sequence is 14 residues long. CDR1 LNHNV and CDR2 YYDKDF come from the germline V gene (reference sequence). CDR3 DNA: TGTGCCACCAGCAGGGTGGCGGGGGTGGATGAGCAGTTCTTC. It is translated as CATSRVAGVDEQFF.

The rearrangement uses TRBV7-3 and TRBJ2-1, with 10 bases fitting TRBD2. CDR3 length: 15 amino acids. The V segment lost 4 bases and the J segment 9 bases; nucleotides outside the gene matches: 9. Looked up from germline, CDR1 is SGHTA and CDR2 is FQGTGA. CDR3: CASSYQAGGPVEQFF. CDR3 nucleotides: TGTGCCAGCAGCTACCAAGCGGGAGGGCCGGTTGAGCAGTTCTTC.

The J gene is TRBJ2-2, the V gene TRBV5-5; D is ambiguous. V lost 4 bases and J 2 bases, leaving 18 bases between the germline ends. CDR3 length: 17 residues. CDR1 and CDR2 (germline): SGHKS, YYEKEE (reference sequence). The CDR3 sequence: CASSIDIVLQNTGELFF. Here the CDR3 DNA reads TGTGCCAGCAGCATTGACATCGTCCTACAAAACACCGGGGAGCTGTTTTTT.

The chain combines TRBV6-2 or TRBV6-3 with TRBJ2-1; 7 bases match TRBD2. The length of the CDR3 is 17 residues. V shed 8 bases and J 0 bases; nucleotides not matched to a gene: 13. Germline V gene lookup returns CDR1 MNHEY and CDR2 SVGEGT. The DNA for the CDR3 is TGTGCCAGCGCCGACTTACTAGCGCTTGACTCCTACAATGAGCAGTTCTTC. It specifies CASADLLALDSYNEQFF.

The chain uses TRBV10-3 and TRBJ2-1; possibly TRBD1 for D (6 bases). This CDR3 comprises 13 residues. The ends were cut back, 3 bases at V and 6 bases at J, with 9 bases in the middle. The germline V gene has CDR1 ENHRY and CDR2 SYGVKD. CDR3 in DNA: TGTGCCATCAGTGACAGGGGTAGCAATGAGCAGTTCTTC. It is translated as CAISDRGSNEQFF.

This chain uses TRBV27 with TRBJ2-5; weak D call: TRBD1 (6 bases). CDR3 length: 15 amino acids. The germline V gene has CDR1 MNHEY and CDR2 SMNVEV (reference sequence). Trimming shortened V by 5 bases and J by 4 bases, and 17 bases separated the two germline ends. CDR3: CASSPSQGTGETQYF. DNA for the CDR3: TGTGCCAGCAGTCCTTCTCAGGGGACGGGAGAGACCCAGTACTTC.